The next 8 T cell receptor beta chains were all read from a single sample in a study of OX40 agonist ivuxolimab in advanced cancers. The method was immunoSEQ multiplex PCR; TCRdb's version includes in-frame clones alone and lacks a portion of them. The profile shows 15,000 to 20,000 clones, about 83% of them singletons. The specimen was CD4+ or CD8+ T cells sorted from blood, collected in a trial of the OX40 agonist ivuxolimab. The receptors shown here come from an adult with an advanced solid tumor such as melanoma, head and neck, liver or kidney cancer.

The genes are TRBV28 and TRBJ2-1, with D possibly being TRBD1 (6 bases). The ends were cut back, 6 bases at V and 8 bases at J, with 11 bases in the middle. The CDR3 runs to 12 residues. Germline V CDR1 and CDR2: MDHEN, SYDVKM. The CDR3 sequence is CASSPNRDEQFF. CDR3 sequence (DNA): TGTGCCAGCAGCCCTAACAGGGATGAGCAGTTCTTC.

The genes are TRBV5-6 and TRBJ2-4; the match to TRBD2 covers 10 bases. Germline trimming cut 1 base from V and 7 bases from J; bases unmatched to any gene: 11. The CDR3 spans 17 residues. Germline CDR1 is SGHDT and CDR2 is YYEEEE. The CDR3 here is CASSLWASGRGTNIQYF. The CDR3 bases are TGTGCCAGCAGCTTGTGGGCTAGCGGGAGAGGTACGAACATTCAGTACTTC.

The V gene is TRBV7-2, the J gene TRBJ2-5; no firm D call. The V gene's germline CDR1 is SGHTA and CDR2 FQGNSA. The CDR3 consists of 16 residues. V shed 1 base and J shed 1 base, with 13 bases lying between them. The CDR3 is CASSLGFGQPQETQYF. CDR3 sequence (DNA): TGTGCCAGCAGCTTAGGGTTCGGCCAGCCCCAAGAGACCCAGTACTTC.

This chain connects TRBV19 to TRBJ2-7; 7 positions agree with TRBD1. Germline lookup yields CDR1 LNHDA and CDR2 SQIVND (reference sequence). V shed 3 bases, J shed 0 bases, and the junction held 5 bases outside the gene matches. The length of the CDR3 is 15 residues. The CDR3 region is CASSIGTAFSYEQYF. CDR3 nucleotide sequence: TGTGCCAGTAGTATCGGGACAGCCTTCTCCTACGAGCAGTACTTC.

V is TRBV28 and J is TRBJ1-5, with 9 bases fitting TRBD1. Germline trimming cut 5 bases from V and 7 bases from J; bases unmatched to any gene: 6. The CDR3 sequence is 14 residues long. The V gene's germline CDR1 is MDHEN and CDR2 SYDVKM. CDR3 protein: CASSNGQGRQPQHF. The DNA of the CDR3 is TGTGCCAGCAGTAACGGACAGGGGCGGCAGCCCCAGCATTTT.

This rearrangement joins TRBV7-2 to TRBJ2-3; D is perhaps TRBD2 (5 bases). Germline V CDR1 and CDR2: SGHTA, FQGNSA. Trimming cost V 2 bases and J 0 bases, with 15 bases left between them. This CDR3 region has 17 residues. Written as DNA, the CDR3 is TGTGCCAGCAGCTTAAGTTTAGGGCGCGGGAGCACAGATACGCAGTATTTT. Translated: CASSLSLGRGSTDTQYF.

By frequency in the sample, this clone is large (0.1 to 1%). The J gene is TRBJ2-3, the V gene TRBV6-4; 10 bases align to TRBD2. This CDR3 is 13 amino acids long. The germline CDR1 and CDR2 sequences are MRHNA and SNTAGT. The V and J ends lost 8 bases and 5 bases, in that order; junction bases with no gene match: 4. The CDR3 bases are TGTGCCAGCGCTAGCGGGGGTGAAGATACGCAGTATTTT. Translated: CASASGGEDTQYF.

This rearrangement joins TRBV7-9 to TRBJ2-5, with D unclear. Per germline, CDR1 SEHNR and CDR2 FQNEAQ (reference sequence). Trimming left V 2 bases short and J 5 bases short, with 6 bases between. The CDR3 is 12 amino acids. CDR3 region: CASSLIKETQYF. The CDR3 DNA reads TGTGCCAGCAGCTTAATAAAGGAGACCCAGTACTTC.